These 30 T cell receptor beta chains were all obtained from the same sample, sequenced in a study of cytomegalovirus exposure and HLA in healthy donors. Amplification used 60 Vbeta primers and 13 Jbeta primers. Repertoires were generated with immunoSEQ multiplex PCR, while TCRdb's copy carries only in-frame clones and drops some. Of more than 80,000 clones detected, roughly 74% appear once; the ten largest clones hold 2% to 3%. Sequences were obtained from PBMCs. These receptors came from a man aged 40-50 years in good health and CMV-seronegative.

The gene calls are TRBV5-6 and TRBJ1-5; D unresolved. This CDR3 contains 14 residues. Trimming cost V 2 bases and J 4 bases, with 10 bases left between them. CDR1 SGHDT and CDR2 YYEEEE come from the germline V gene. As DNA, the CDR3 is TGTGCCAGCAGCTTAGGAGGTCGAAATCAGCCCCAGCATTTT. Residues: CASSLGGRNQPQHF.

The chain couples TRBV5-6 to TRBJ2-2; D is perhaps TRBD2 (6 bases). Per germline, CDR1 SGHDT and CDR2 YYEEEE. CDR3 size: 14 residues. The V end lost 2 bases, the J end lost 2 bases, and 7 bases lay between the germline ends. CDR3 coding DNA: TGTGCCAGCAGCTTCGGGGGAAACACCGGGGAGCTGTTTTTT. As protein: CASSFGGNTGELFF.

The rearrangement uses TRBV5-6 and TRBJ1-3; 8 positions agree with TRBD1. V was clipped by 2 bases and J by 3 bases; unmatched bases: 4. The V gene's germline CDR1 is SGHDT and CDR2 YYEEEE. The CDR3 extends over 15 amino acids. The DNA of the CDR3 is TGTGCCAGCAGCTTAGCAGGGGGCAGTGGAAACACCATATATTTT. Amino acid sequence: CASSLAGGSGNTIYF.

The CDR3 DNA follows: TGTGCCAGCTCACCAGCGGGGGCCTATCAGCCCCAGCATTTT. It yields the protein CASSPAGAYQPQHF. The chain carries TRBV18 and TRBJ1-5; D perhaps matches TRBD1 (6 bases). Trimming left V 2 bases short and J 5 bases short, with 10 bases between. The CDR3 sequence is 14 residues long. Looked up from germline, CDR1 is KGHSH and CDR2 is LQKENI.

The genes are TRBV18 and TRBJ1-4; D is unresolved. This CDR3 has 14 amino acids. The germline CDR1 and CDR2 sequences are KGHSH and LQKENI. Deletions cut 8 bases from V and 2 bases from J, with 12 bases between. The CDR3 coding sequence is TGTGCCAGCACGCGAGGGTCGACTAATGAAAAACTGTTTTTT. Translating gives CASTRGSTNEKLFF.

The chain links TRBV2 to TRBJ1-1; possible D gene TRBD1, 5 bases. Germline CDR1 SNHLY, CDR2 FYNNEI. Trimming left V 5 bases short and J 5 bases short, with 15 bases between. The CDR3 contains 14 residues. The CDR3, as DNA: TGTGCCAGCAGTCCCGGCAGGGCAGGGACTGAAGCTTTCTTT. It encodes CASSPGRAGTEAFF.

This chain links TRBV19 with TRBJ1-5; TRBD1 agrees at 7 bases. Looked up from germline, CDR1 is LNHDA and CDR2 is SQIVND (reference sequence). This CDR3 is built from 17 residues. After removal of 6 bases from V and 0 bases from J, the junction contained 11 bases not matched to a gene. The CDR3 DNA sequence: TGTGCCAGTAGCTGGGGACAGATCGTATATAGCAATCAGCCCCAGCATTTT. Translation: CASSWGQIVYSNQPQHF.

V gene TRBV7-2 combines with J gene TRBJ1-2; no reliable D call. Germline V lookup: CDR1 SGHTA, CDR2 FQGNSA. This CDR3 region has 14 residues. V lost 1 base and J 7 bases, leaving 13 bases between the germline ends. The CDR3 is CASSLGSYMSGYTF. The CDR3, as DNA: TGTGCCAGCAGCTTAGGGAGCTACATGTCTGGCTACACCTTC. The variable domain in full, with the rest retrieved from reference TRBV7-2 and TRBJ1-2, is GAGVSQSPSNKVTEKGKDVELRCDPISGHTALYWYRQSLGQGLEFLIYFQGNSAPDKSGLPSDRFSAERTGGSVSTLTIQRTQQEDSAVYLCASSLGSYMSGYTFGSGTRLTVV.

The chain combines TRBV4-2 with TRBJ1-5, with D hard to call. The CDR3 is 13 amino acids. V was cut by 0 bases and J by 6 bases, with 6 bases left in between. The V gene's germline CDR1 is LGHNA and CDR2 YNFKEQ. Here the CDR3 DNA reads TGTGCCAGCAGCCAAGATGAGGGTCAGCCCCAGCATTTT. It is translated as CASSQDEGQPQHF.

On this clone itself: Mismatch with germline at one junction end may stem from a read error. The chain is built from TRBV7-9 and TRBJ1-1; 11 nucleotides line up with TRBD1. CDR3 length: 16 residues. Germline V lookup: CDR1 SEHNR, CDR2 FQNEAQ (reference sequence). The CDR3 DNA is TGTTCCAGCAGCTCCCCGCCGGGACAGGGGGACACTGAAGCTTTCTTT. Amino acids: CSSSSPPGQGDTEAFF.

CDR3 amino acids: CASSQVSGATNYGYTF. The DNA for the CDR3 is TGCGCCAGCAGCCAAGTGTCAGGCGCAACTAACTATGGCTACACCTTC. The genes are TRBV4-1 and TRBJ1-2; D unresolved. From germline, CDR1 is MGHRA and CDR2 YSYEKL. V was trimmed by 1 base and J by 0 bases, leaving 12 bases between them. This CDR3 has 16 amino acids.

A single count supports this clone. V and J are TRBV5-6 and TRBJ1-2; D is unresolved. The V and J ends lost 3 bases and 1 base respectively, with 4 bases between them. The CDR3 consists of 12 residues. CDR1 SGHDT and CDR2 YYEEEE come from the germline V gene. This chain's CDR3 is CASSSYNYGYTF. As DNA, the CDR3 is TGTGCCAGCAGCTCGTATAACTATGGCTACACCTTC.

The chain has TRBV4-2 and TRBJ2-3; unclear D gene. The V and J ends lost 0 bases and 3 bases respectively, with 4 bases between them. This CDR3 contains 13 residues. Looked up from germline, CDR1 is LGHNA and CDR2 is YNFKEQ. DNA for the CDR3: TGTGCCAGCAGCCAAGATCAAACAGATACGCAGTATTTT. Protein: CASSQDQTDTQYF.

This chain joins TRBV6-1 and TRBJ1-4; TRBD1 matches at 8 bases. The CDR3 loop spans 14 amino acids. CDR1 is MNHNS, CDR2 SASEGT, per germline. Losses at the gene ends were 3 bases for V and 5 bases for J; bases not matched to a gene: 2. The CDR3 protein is CASSDRQGNEKLFF. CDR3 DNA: TGTGCCAGCAGTGACAGACAGGGGAATGAAAAACTGTTTTTT.

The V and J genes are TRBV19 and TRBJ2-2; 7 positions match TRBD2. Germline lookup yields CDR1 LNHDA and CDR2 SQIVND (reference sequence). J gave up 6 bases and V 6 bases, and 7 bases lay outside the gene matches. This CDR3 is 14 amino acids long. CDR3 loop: CASRRTRNAGELFF. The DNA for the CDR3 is TGTGCCAGTAGGCGGACTAGGAATGCCGGGGAGCTGTTTTTT.

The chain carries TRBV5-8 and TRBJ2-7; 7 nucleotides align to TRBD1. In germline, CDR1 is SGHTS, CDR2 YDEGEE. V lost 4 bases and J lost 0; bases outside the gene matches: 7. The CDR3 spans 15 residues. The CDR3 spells CASSTGTASSYEQYF. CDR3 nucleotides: TGTGCCAGCAGCACTGGGACAGCAAGCTCCTACGAGCAGTACTTC.

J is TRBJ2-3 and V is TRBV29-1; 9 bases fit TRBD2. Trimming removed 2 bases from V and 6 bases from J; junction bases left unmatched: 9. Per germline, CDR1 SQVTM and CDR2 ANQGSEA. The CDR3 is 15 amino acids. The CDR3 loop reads CSVERPSGADDTQYF. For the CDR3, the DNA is TGCAGCGTTGAAAGACCTAGCGGGGCGGATGATACGCAGTATTTT.

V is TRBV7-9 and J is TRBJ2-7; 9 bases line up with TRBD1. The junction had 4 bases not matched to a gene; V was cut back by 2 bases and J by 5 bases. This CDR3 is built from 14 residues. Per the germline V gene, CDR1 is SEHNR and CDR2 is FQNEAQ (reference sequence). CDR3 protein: CASSLTGGPNEQYF. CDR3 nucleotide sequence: TGTGCCAGCAGCTTAACAGGGGGCCCCAACGAGCAGTACTTC. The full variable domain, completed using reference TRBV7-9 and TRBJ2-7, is DTGVSQNPRHKITKRGQNVTFRCDPISEHNRLYWYRQTLGQGPEFLTYFQNEAQLEKSRLLSDRFSAERPKGSFSTLEIQRTEQGDSAMYLCASSLTGGPNEQYFGPGTRLTVT.

This CDR3 is CASTWGQLGIEQFF. The CDR3 nucleotides read TGTGCCAGCACCTGGGGACAGTTGGGGATTGAGCAGTTCTTC. The chain is built from TRBV2 and TRBJ2-1, with 7 bases fitting TRBD1. There are 14 residues in the CDR3. J gave up 9 bases and V 7 bases, and 12 bases lay outside the gene matches. CDR1 and CDR2 from the germline V gene are SNHLY and FYNNEI.

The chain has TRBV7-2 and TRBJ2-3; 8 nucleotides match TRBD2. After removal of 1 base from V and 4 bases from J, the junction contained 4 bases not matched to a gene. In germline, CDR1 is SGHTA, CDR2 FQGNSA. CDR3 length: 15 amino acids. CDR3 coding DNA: TGTGCCAGCAGCTTAGTCAGCGGGGGACCAGATACGCAGTATTTT. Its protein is CASSLVSGGPDTQYF.

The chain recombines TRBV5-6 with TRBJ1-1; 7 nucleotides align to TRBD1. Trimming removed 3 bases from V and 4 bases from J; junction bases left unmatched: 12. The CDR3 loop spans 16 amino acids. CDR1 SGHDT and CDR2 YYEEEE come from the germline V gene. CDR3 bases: TGTGCCAGCAGCTCGACAGGGACATCTCGGGGCACTGAAGCTTTCTTT. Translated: CASSSTGTSRGTEAFF.

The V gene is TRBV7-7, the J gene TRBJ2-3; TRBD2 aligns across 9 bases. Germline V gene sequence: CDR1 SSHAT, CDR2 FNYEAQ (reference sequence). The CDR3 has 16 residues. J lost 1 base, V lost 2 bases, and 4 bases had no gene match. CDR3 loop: CASSLSGGGGTDTQYF. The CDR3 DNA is TGTGCCAGCAGCTTAAGCGGCGGGGGGGGCACAGATACGCAGTATTTT.

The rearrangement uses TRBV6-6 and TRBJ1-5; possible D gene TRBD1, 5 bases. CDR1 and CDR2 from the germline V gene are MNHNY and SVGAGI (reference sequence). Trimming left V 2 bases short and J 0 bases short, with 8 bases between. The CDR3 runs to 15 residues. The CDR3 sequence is CASSYDSYSNQPQHF. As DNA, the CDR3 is TGTGCCAGCAGTTACGACAGCTATAGCAATCAGCCCCAGCATTTT.

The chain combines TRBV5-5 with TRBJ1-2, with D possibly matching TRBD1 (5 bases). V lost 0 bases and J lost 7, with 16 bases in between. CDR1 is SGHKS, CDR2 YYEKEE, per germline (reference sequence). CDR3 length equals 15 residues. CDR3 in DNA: TGTGCCAGCAGCTTGGAGGTTCGGGGGTTTGGTGGCTACACCTTC. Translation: CASSLEVRGFGGYTF.

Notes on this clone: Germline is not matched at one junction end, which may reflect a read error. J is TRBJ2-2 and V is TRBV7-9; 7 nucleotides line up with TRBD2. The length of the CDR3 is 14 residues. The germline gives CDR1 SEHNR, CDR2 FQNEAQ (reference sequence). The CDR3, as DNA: TGTTCCAGCAGCGGTACTAGCGTCACCGGGGAGCTGTTTTTT. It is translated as CSSSGTSVTGELFF.

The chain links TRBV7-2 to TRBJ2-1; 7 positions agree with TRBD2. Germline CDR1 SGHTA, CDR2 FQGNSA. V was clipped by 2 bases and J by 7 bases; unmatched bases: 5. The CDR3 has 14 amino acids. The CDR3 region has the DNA TGTGCCAGCAGCTTAAGCTGGACTAGTAATGAGCAGTTCTTC. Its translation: CASSLSWTSNEQFF.

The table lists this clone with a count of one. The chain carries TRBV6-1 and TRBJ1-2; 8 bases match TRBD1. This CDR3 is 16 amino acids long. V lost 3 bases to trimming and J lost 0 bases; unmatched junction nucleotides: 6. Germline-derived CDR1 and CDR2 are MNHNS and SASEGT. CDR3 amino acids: CASSESARGPNYGYTF. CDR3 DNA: TGTGCCAGCAGTGAGTCAGCCAGGGGGCCTAACTATGGCTACACCTTC.

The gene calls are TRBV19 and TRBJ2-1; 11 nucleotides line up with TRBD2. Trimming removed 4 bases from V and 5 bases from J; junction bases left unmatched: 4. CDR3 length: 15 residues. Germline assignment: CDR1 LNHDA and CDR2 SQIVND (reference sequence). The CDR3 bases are TGTGCCAGTAGTACTCTAGCGGGGGGTAACAATGAGCAGTTCTTC. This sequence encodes CASSTLAGGNNEQFF. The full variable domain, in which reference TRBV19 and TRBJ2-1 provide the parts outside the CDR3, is DGGITQSPKYLFRKEGQNVTLSCEQNLNHDAMYWYRQDPGQGLRLIYYSQIVNDFQKGDIAEGYSVSREKKESFPLTVTSAQKNPTAFYLCASSTLAGGNNEQFFGPGTRLTVL.

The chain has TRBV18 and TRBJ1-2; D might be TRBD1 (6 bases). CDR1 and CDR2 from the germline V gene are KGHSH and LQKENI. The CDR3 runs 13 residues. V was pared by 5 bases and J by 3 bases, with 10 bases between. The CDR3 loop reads CASSEQGDYGYTF. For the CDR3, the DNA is TGTGCCAGCTCAGAACAGGGCGACTATGGCTACACCTTC.

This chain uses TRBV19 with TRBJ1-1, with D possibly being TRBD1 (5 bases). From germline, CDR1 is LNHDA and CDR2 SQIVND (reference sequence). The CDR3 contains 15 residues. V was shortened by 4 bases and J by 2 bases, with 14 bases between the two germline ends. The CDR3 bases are TGTGCCAGTAGTACTCTAAGACAGACCAACACTGAAGCTTTCTTT. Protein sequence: CASSTLRQTNTEAFF. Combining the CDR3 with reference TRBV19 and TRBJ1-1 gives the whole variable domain DGGITQSPKYLFRKEGQNVTLSCEQNLNHDAMYWYRQDPGQGLRLIYYSQIVNDFQKGDIAEGYSVSREKKESFPLTVTSAQKNPTAFYLCASSTLRQTNTEAFFGQGTRLTVV.